One TCR beta chain is described in this entry. This sample was included in a study of blood T cell repertoires in COVID-19. Study in general: Acute-phase and convalescent COVID-19 samples originated in the United States, Italy and Spain. T cells, B-cell-depleted T cells, or PBMCs supplied cDNA or gDNA.

In the original analysis: The assay estimated nucleated cells by amplifying reference gene primers. The table came from immunoSEQ multiplex PCR; TCRdb's copy has only in-frame clones and leaves some out. The V and J calls and clone size are taken from that table; D and trimming were inferred from the DNA. The sample contains 45,000 to 65,000 clones, 90% to 95% of which appear only once. Germline assignment: CDR1 SGHRS and CDR2 YFSETQ. The CDR3 loop spans 16 amino acids. Trimming removed 4 bases from V and 2 bases from J, with 16 bases in between. The sequenced sample consisted of peripheral blood. The V and J genes are TRBV5-1 and TRBJ2-1; tentative D call: TRBD2 (5 bases). The clonotype was recovered from a woman over 75 with acute or convalescent COVID-19. CDR3 sequence: CASSPTEAGAYNEQFF. The CDR3 region has the DNA TGCGCCAGCAGCCCGACGGAGGCGGGCGCCTACAATGAGCAGTTCTTC.